This T cell receptor beta chain stems from a study of shared clonotypes between healthy human individuals. Turning to the study itself: Donors had three CD4 naive, three CD4 memory, two CD8 naive and one CD8 memory plate apiece.

Study-wide results and limits: The four-donor shared clonotypes exceeded non-shared clonotypes in generation probability, with non-shared ones scoring lower. Limited genetic and exposure-history diversity came from having few donors.

TCRdb keeps only in-frame clones here, not all; method: immunoSEQ multiplex PCR. Of a few million clones listed, just over 90% were seen once; the top ten hold more than 0.12%. With respect to this clone: Its antigen is not identified.

Splitting of CD4+ cells produced CD45RA+ naive and CD45RA-negative memory subsets. CDR1 and CDR2 from the germline V gene are SNHLY and FYNNEI. With 6 bases removed from V and 7 bases from J, the gap between germline ends came to 18 bases. This CDR3 spans 15 amino acids. The gene calls are TRBV2 and TRBJ1-4; D is uncertain. This sequence was found in a man aged 18 to 29 in good health. Sequenced: naive CD4+ T cells sorted from blood. The sample's subset: CD45RA+ positively selected. CDR3: CASRKGLRSGEKLFF. The CDR3 DNA reads TGTGCCAGCAGGAAAGGGTTACGAAGCGGTGAAAAACTGTTTTTT.